A single sample gave rise to the 18 T cell receptor beta chains below, sequenced in a study of radiation and T cells in renal cell carcinoma. Time point of the sample: blood 2 weeks post-SBRT. The treatment: 15 Gy SBRT to primary tumor, nephrectomy 4 weeks later. Assay: immunoSEQ multiplex PCR; the TCRdb copy retains only in-frame clones and omits some. The sample lists about 120,000 clones; 81% were seen once. Sequences were derived from blood, sampled from a patient whose treatment included radiotherapy and nephrectomy. Receptor source: a woman aged 60-75 years with renal cell carcinoma.

The chain recombines TRBV27 with TRBJ1-4; tentative D call: TRBD1 (6 bases). This CDR3 has 14 residues. V was clipped by 6 bases and J by 4 bases, with 12 bases between them. Germline V gene lookup returns CDR1 MNHEY and CDR2 SMNVEV (reference sequence). The CDR3 DNA sequence: TGTGCCAGCAGAAGAACAGGGTTTAATGAAAAACTGTTTTTT. This encodes CASRRTGFNEKLFF.

CDR3 residues: CASSSGQGINGYTF. The CDR3, as DNA: TGTGCCAGCAGTTCTGGACAGGGGATTAATGGCTACACCTTC. The chain employs TRBV28 and TRBJ1-2, with 9 bases lining up with TRBD1. Germline values: CDR1 MDHEN, CDR2 SYDVKM. V gave up 4 bases and J gave up 6 bases; unmatched junction bases: 6. The CDR3 contains 14 residues.

This chain joins TRBV30 and TRBJ2-1; a possible D gene is TRBD2 (6 bases). In germline, CDR1 is GTSNPN, CDR2 SVGIG (reference sequence). Trimming stripped 4 bases from V and 0 bases from J, with 16 bases between. CDR3 length equals 16 residues. The CDR3 protein is CAWITPGSPSYNEQFF. The CDR3 nucleotides read TGTGCCTGGATAACCCCCGGGAGCCCCTCCTACAATGAGCAGTTCTTC.

The V and J genes are TRBV5-1 and TRBJ1-2; D unclear. CDR1 is SGHRS and CDR2 is YFSETQ in the germline V gene. This CDR3 spans 15 amino acids. V dropped 4 bases and J dropped 0 bases, with 13 bases sitting between them. In DNA, the CDR3 is TGCGCCAGCAGCGATTTGTGGGAGACTAACTATGGCTACACCTTC. Its translation: CASSDLWETNYGYTF.

The J gene is TRBJ1-4, the V gene TRBV2; maybe TRBD1 (6 bases). From germline, CDR1 is SNHLY and CDR2 FYNNEI. The CDR3 extends over 13 amino acids. V lost 8 bases, J lost 8 bases, and 15 bases lay in between. Here the CDR3 DNA reads TGTGCCAGCCTAAGGGGGGTAGGGGAAAAACTGTTTTTT. It specifies CASLRGVGEKLFF.

The chain links TRBV15 to TRBJ1-2; no reliable D call. The CDR3 contains 15 residues. The germline V gene has CDR1 LNHNV and CDR2 YYDKDF (reference sequence). Trimming pared 0 bases from V and 4 bases from J, leaving 12 bases between. The CDR3 region is CATSRDAAGSYGYTF. The CDR3 DNA follows: TGTGCCACCAGCAGAGATGCGGCGGGTTCCTATGGCTACACCTTC.

The chain is built from TRBV30 and TRBJ2-3; 7 bases map to TRBD1. This CDR3 spans 15 amino acids. In germline, CDR1 is GTSNPN, CDR2 SVGIG (reference sequence). V was pared by 3 bases and J by 0 bases, with 6 bases of the junction left unmatched. This CDR3 is CAWRHRDSSTDTQYF. The CDR3 DNA follows: TGTGCCTGGAGGCACCGGGACAGCAGCACAGATACGCAGTATTTT.

The J gene is TRBJ2-7, the V gene TRBV13, with D perhaps matching TRBD1 (6 bases). V lost 5 bases and J lost 3, with 14 bases in between. Germline-derived CDR1 and CDR2 are PRHDT and FYEKMQ (reference sequence). The CDR3 has 14 residues. CDR3 region: CASSPGAEGYEQYF. CDR3 coding DNA: TGTGCCAGCAGCCCAGGGGCTGAAGGCTACGAGCAGTACTTC.

This chain connects TRBV9 to TRBJ2-3, with D possibly being TRBD1 (5 bases). The germline CDR1 and CDR2 sequences are SGDLS and YYNGEE. The V end was cut by 0 bases, the J end by 3 bases, with 8 bases between. This CDR3 has 14 amino acids. The chain's CDR3 is CASSVVGETDTQYF. Here the CDR3 DNA reads TGTGCCAGCAGCGTAGTAGGGGAAACAGATACGCAGTATTTT.

The genes are TRBV7-9 and TRBJ1-6; D possibly corresponds to TRBD1 (5 bases). The CDR3 loop spans 14 amino acids. Looked up from germline, CDR1 is SEHNR and CDR2 is FQNEAQ (reference sequence). V lost 7 bases and J 13 bases, leaving 20 bases between the germline ends. The CDR3 loop reads CASTRRSGESPLHF. In nucleotides, the CDR3 is TGTGCCAGCACCCGCCGCTCGGGGGAGTCCCCCCTCCACTTT.

This clone has a handful of counts. V and J are TRBV4-1 and TRBJ1-1; no clear D gene. This CDR3 is 15 amino acids long. Trimming took 0 bases from V and 3 from J, leaving 11 bases between them. Germline V gene data show CDR1 as MGHRA and CDR2 as YSYEKL. DNA of the CDR3: TGCGCCAGCAGCCAAGATGATTCGGGTTACACTGAAGCTTTCTTT. Its protein product is CASSQDDSGYTEAFF.

The rearrangement uses TRBV15 and TRBJ1-5; tentatively, D is TRBD1 (5 bases). The germline V gene has CDR1 LNHNV and CDR2 YYDKDF (reference sequence). V was cut by 5 bases and J by 5 bases, with 10 bases left in between. CDR3 length: 13 residues. The CDR3 nucleotides read TGTGCCACCAGCCTTGACAGTTATCAGCCCCAGCATTTT. It yields the protein CATSLDSYQPQHF.

The sample holds one count of this clone. The chain uses TRBV10-3 and TRBJ1-3, with 7 bases that match TRBD1. Trimming removed 9 bases from V and 2 bases from J; junction bases left unmatched: 10. Germline values: CDR1 ENHRY, CDR2 SYGVKD. The CDR3 extends over 15 amino acids. CDR3: CAMTRDTGAGNTIYF. The CDR3 coding sequence is TGTGCCATGACGAGGGATACAGGGGCTGGAAACACCATATATTTT.

This chain uses TRBV30 with TRBJ1-3, with D hard to call. This CDR3 comprises 12 residues. Germline V gene data show CDR1 as GTSNPN and CDR2 as SVGIG (reference sequence). With 4 bases removed from V and 2 bases from J, the gap between germline ends came to 6 bases. The CDR3 DNA sequence: TGTGCCTGGATGAGGCCTGGAAACACCATATATTTT. This encodes CAWMRPGNTIYF.

The V gene is TRBV28, the J gene TRBJ2-7; TRBD1 aligns across 7 bases. There are 13 residues in the CDR3. V shed 5 bases, J shed 5 bases, and the junction held 6 bases outside the gene matches. Germline CDR1 reads MDHEN; CDR2 reads SYDVKM. The CDR3 nucleotides are TGTGCCAGCAGTCGACAGGGTCTAAACGAGCAGTACTTC. As protein: CASSRQGLNEQYF.

The chain couples TRBV7-9 to TRBJ1-2; 11 positions agree with TRBD1. CDR3 length: 15 residues. Germline CDR1 is SEHNR and CDR2 is FQNEAQ (reference sequence). V lost 4 bases to trimming and J lost 2 bases; unmatched junction nucleotides: 3. CDR3 in amino acids: CASSWGTGGNYGYTF. The CDR3 DNA sequence: TGTGCCAGCAGCTGGGGGACAGGGGGGAACTATGGCTACACCTTC.

The chain uses TRBV7-2 and TRBJ2-7; 9 bases agree with TRBD2. In germline, CDR1 is SGHTA, CDR2 FQGNSA. Germline trimming cut 6 bases from V and 2 bases from J; bases unmatched to any gene: 5. CDR3 size: 14 residues. CDR3 region: CASRPTSGAYEQYF. The DNA of the CDR3 is TGTGCCAGCAGACCGACTAGCGGAGCCTACGAGCAGTACTTC.

The V call is TRBV13, the J call TRBJ1-3, with D possibly being TRBD1 (5 bases). Germline loops: CDR1 PRHDT, CDR2 FYEKMQ (reference sequence). Trimming shortened V by 5 bases and J by 3 bases, and 14 bases separated the two germline ends. This CDR3 has 15 amino acids. The CDR3 reads CASSVASGSGNTIYF. The CDR3 DNA follows: TGTGCCAGCAGCGTCGCGTCAGGGAGTGGAAACACCATATATTTT.